This T cell receptor beta chain derives from a study of brain T cells in children with intractable seizures. The study, taken as a whole, reports: Absence of clones before surgery may stem from lower sequencing depth.

Details on this clone: No antigen is known for it.

Sequencing used immunoSEQ multiplex PCR; TCRdb keeps in-frame clones, though not all of them. The sample holds fewer than 80,000 clones, 90% to 97% seen once. V was cut by 3 bases and J by 5 bases, with 25 bases left in between. Germline V gives CDR1 SGDLS, CDR2 YYNGEE. The CDR3 is made up of 18 amino acids. Sequencing was limited to surgery cases with top T cell transcript signatures in brain tissue. At least one anti-epileptic drug was given before surgery. The J gene is TRBJ2-3, the V gene TRBV9; possible D gene TRBD1, 7 bases. The material was peripheral blood, obtained at surgery. The TCR originated in a boy younger than two with focal cortical dysplasia and intractable seizures. The CDR3 here is CASSALQGGYAHQDTQYF. The CDR3 DNA is TGTGCCAGCAGCGCCCTCCAGGGGGGATATGCTCATCAAGATACGCAGTATTTT.